This is a list of T cell receptor beta chains from one sample in a study of shared clonotypes between healthy human individuals. Some clones are missing from TCRdb's copy, which holds only in-frame ones; the method was immunoSEQ multiplex PCR. The sample includes roughly 590,000 clones, 95% to 96% of them seen just once. Sample: naive CD8+ T cells sorted from blood. Receptors originate from a woman aged 25 to 39 in good health. CDR3s include the opening cysteine and the closing phenylalanine or tryptophan. The order of the fields is clone size, V gene, CDR3 protein. Clone size is not always given. Where it is, it says once, few, many or a class for expanded clones.

clone size: -; V gene: TRBV15; CDR3 protein: CATSRGLGVYEQYF
clone size: -; V gene: TRBV4-1; CDR3 protein: CASSPGFGEQYF
clone size: -; V gene: TRBV5-4; CDR3 protein: CASSLSSASYEQYF
clone size: -; V gene: TRBV4-1; CDR3 protein: CASSHPSGITTDTQYF
clone size: -; V gene: TRBV6-1; CDR3 protein: CASRTSGTYEQYF
clone size: -; V gene: TRBV10-2; CDR3 protein: CASRDSLVWEAFF
clone size: -; V gene: TRBV28; CDR3 protein: CASSSGPYTSGSVNEQFF
clone size: -; V gene: TRBV27; CDR3 protein: CASSLISGQTDTQYF
clone size: -; V gene: TRBV27; CDR3 protein: CASRVYRNQGISSYEQYF
clone size: -; V gene: TRBV4-2; CDR3 protein: CASSQKTSGRSYEQYF
clone size: few; V gene: TRBV7-9; CDR3 protein: CASSGAELYGYTF
clone size: -; V gene: TRBV15; CDR3 protein: CATSILGNEQFF
clone size: -; V gene: TRBV28; CDR3 protein: CASRRDRESGGYTF
clone size: once; V gene: TRBV11-2; CDR3 protein: CASSLEAGAHEQYF
clone size: -; V gene: TRBV28; CDR3 protein: CASSLIVEERGWEPQHF
clone size: -; V gene: TRBV30; CDR3 protein: CAWSVSGTNTGELFF
clone size: -; V gene: TRBV27; CDR3 protein: CASSPGTSYEQYF
clone size: -; V gene: TRBV11-2; CDR3 protein: CASSLVVGGLAGYNEQFF
clone size: -; V gene: TRBV28; CDR3 protein: CASSFRAAGANVLTF
clone size: -; V gene: TRBV2; CDR3 protein: CASSAPLDGEQYF
clone size: -; V gene: TRBV27; CDR3 protein: CASSIIRGEATHEQYF
clone size: -; V gene: TRBV11-3; CDR3 protein: CASTTGQGTPGANVLTF